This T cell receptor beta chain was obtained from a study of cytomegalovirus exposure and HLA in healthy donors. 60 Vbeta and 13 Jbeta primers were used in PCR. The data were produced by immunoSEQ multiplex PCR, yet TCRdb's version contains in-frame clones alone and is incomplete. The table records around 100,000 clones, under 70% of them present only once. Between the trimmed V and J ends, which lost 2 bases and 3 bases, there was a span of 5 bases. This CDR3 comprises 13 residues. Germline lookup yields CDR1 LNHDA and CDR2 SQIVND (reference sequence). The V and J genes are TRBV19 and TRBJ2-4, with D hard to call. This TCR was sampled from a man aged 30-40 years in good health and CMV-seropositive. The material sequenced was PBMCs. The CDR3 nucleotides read TGTGCCAGTAGTATAACAGTCAAAAACATTCAGTACTTC. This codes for CASSITVKNIQYF. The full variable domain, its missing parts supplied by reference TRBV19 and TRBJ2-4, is DGGITQSPKYLFRKEGQNVTLSCEQNLNHDAMYWYRQDPGQGLRLIYYSQIVNDFQKGDIAEGYSVSREKKESFPLTVTSAQKNPTAFYLCASSITVKNIQYFGAGTRLSVL.